This TCR beta chain was profiled in a study of T cell changes during pregnancy in multiple sclerosis. The ends were cut back, 0 bases at V and 6 bases at J, with 9 bases in the middle. The germline CDR1 and CDR2 sequences are SGDLS and YYNGEE. The CDR3 sequence is 13 residues long. Method: immunoSEQ multiplex PCR; TCRdb's copy keeps in-frame clones and lacks some. Among roughly 80,000 clones listed, about 90% were seen once. The chain is built from TRBV9 and TRBJ1-2; D call uncertain. This receptor was obtained from a female donor with multiple sclerosis, enrolled in a pregnancy study. This specimen consisted of peripheral blood, obtained before pregnancy. CDR3: CASSVEGVNGYTF. CDR3 nucleotides: TGTGCCAGCAGCGTAGAGGGAGTGAATGGCTACACCTTC. Complete variable domain (other parts from reference TRBV9 and TRBJ1-2): DSGVTQTPKHLITATGQRVTLRCSPRSGDLSVYWYQQSLDQGLQFLIQYYNGEERAKGNILERFSAQQFPDLHSELNLSSLELGDSALYFCASSVEGVNGYTFGSGTRLTVV.